Each of the 5 T cell receptor beta chains below was sequenced from the same sample in a study of cytomegalovirus exposure and HLA in healthy donors (dated by TCRdb to the late 2010s). Receptor libraries were prepared by the immunoSEQ multiplex PCR assay. For the multiplex PCR, a mixture combining 60 forward primers for TCR Vbeta segments and 13 reverse primers for TCR Jbeta segments was used. In its TCRdb copy, this immuneACCESS table keeps in-frame sequences only and misses some clones. Where compared with another copy, unresolved V genes explain less than half of these, and the others have no known cause. A total of around 140,000 clones appear in this sample, around 82% of them only once. The biggest ten clones account for about 2.9% of the sample. Input material: PBMCs. The receptors originated from a female donor in good health and CMV-seronegative.

The count of this clone is one. The chain has TRBV14 and TRBJ2-3, with 12 bases identical to TRBD2. The length of the CDR3 is 14 residues. V shed 0 bases, J shed 9 bases, and the junction held 1 base outside the gene matches. Germline CDR1 is SGHDN and CDR2 is FVKESK. CDR3 bases: TGTGCCAGCAGCCAAGAGACTAGCGGGAGAACGCAGTATTTT. Its translation: CASSQETSGRTQYF.

This clone was recorded once. The chain recombines TRBV1 with TRBJ1-5; no check of the table's D call, TRBD1, against the DNA was made. TRBV1 is annotated as a pseudogene. This CDR3 contains 18 residues. CDR3 bases: TGCACCAGCAGCCAACACAGGGTGAGGGCCGATTGGAATCAGCCCCAGCATTTT. It is translated as CTSSQHRVRADWNQPQHF.

V gene TRBV28 combines with J gene TRBJ2-5; 7 bases map to TRBD2. V was clipped by 6 bases and J by 4 bases; unmatched bases: 14. The CDR3 consists of 16 residues. Per the germline V gene, CDR1 is MDHEN and CDR2 is SYDVKM. For the CDR3, the DNA is TGTGCCAGCAGCCCGTCCGAGGGGAGGGTATCAGAGACCCAGTACTTC. Its translation: CASSPSEGRVSETQYF.

V gene TRBV28 combines with J gene TRBJ1-4; 7 nucleotides match TRBD1. Germline CDR1 MDHEN, CDR2 SYDVKM. The J segment lost 0 bases and the V segment lost 2 bases, leaving 3 bases of the junction unmatched. CDR3 size: 16 residues. The CDR3 coding sequence is TGTGCCAGCAGTTTACTACAGGGGACAACTAATGAAAAACTGTTTTTT. It specifies CASSLLQGTTNEKLFF.

The chain uses TRBV19 and TRBJ1-2; perhaps TRBD1 as D (5 bases). The germline CDR1 and CDR2 sequences are LNHDA and SQIVND (reference sequence). Trimming stripped 3 bases from V and 6 bases from J, with 11 bases between. This CDR3 has 13 amino acids. CDR3 protein: CASSIYGRDGYTF. The DNA for the CDR3 is TGTGCCAGTAGTATTTATGGCAGGGATGGCTACACCTTC.